Following are 31 T cell receptor beta chains from one sample sequenced in a study of T cells in localized non-small cell lung cancer. Data came from immunoSEQ multiplex PCR; TCRdb stores just in-frame clones and leaves some out. The sample lists about 24,000 clones, more than 75% occurring once. Material: peripheral blood, obtained before any cancer treatment. The receptors were gathered from a male donor aged 60 or over with stage I squamous cell lung carcinoma.

The rearrangement links TRBV10-1 to TRBJ2-7, with 9 bases fitting TRBD2. The V segment lost 4 bases and the J segment 6 bases; nucleotides outside the gene matches: 13. Germline V gives CDR1 WNHNN, CDR2 SYGVQD (reference sequence). This CDR3 is built from 16 residues. CDR3 nucleotides: TGCGCCAGCAGTGTAAAGGCGGGAGGGCCCGTAGCCGAGCAGTACTTC. It codes for CASSVKAGGPVAEQYF.

The genes are TRBV6-1 and TRBJ1-2, with a possible D match to TRBD1 (5 bases). The CDR3 is made up of 15 amino acids. In germline, CDR1 is MNHNS, CDR2 SASEGT. Between the trimmed V and J ends, which lost 1 base and 2 bases, there was a span of 11 bases. The CDR3 protein is CASSEGRGSNYGYTF. In DNA, the CDR3 is TGTGCCAGCAGTGAAGGCCGGGGCTCCAACTATGGCTACACCTTC.

This clone was counted only a few times. The chain joins TRBV10-1 to TRBJ2-2; D is perhaps TRBD2 (5 bases). The CDR3 is made up of 13 amino acids. Germline loops: CDR1 WNHNN, CDR2 SYGVQD (reference sequence). Trimming stripped 4 bases from V and 6 bases from J, with 9 bases between. This CDR3 is CASSVEVAGELFF. CDR3 coding DNA: TGCGCCAGCAGTGTGGAGGTAGCCGGGGAGCTGTTTTTT.

The chain couples TRBV7-9 to TRBJ1-3, with 7 bases fitting TRBD1. With V trimmed by 0 bases and J by 4 bases, 9 bases remained unmatched. Germline assignment: CDR1 SEHNR and CDR2 FQNEAQ (reference sequence). The CDR3 has 17 residues. CDR3 sequence reads: CASSLAFDRDSGNTIYF. Written as DNA, the CDR3 is TGTGCCAGCAGCTTAGCGTTCGACAGGGATTCAGGAAACACCATATATTTT. Full variable domain (missing parts from reference TRBV7-9 and TRBJ1-3): DTGVSQNPRHKITKRGQNVTFRCDPISEHNRLYWYRQTLGQGPEFLTYFQNEAQLEKSRLLSDRFSAERPKGSFSTLEIQRTEQGDSAMYLCASSLAFDRDSGNTIYFGEGSWLTVV.

This rearrangement joins TRBV5-6 to TRBJ2-6; TRBD1 matches at 7 bases. With V trimmed by 4 bases and J by 0 bases, 7 bases remained unmatched. The CDR3 loop spans 17 amino acids. Germline values: CDR1 SGHDT, CDR2 YYEEEE. The CDR3 loop is CASSPGTDFSGANVLTF. Here the CDR3 DNA reads TGTGCCAGCAGCCCCGGGACAGACTTCTCTGGGGCCAACGTCCTGACTTTC.

The chain uses TRBV19 and TRBJ2-3; 7 bases align to TRBD1. V lost 6 bases to trimming and J lost 0 bases; unmatched junction nucleotides: 0. This CDR3 comprises 13 residues. The germline CDR1 and CDR2 sequences are LNHDA and SQIVND (reference sequence). This CDR3 is CASRTGSTDTQYF. The CDR3 DNA is TGTGCCAGTAGGACAGGGAGCACAGATACGCAGTATTTT.

The chain links TRBV11-2 to TRBJ1-1; D perhaps matches TRBD1 (5 bases). Germline lookup yields CDR1 SGHAT and CDR2 FQNNGV. CDR3 size: 13 residues. Trimming removed 1 base at V and 6 bases at J, with 9 bases between. The CDR3 reads CASSLGQPSEAFF. The CDR3 nucleotides are TGTGCCAGCAGCTTAGGACAGCCCTCTGAAGCTTTCTTT.

The gene calls are TRBV18 and TRBJ1-1; 10 nucleotides match TRBD1. The V segment lost 3 bases and the J segment 11 bases; nucleotides outside the gene matches: 3. Germline-derived CDR1 and CDR2 are KGHSH and LQKENI. The CDR3 runs 12 residues. In DNA form, the CDR3 reads TGTGCCAGCTCACCCCCGGGACAGGGGGCTTTCTTT. Protein product: CASSPPGQGAFF.

The chain combines TRBV5-1 with TRBJ2-5; TRBD2 matches 11 bases. The CDR3 covers 16 residues. Germline loops: CDR1 SGHRS, CDR2 YFSETQ. V shed 6 bases, J shed 5 bases, and the junction held 12 bases outside the gene matches. In DNA form, the CDR3 reads TGCGCCAGCACCCGGACTAGCGGGCAACCCCAGGAGACCCAGTACTTC. As protein: CASTRTSGQPQETQYF.

The gene calls are TRBV29-1 and TRBJ1-2; weak D call: TRBD1 (6 bases). The CDR3 extends over 14 amino acids. Trimming stripped 3 bases from V and 3 bases from J, with 14 bases between. Germline V gene lookup returns CDR1 SQVTM and CDR2 ANQGSEA. The CDR3 sequence is CSVDREGGYYGYTF. For the CDR3, the DNA is TGCAGCGTTGATCGGGAGGGGGGATACTATGGCTACACCTTC.

The chain couples TRBV18 to TRBJ1-1, with 7 bases aligning to TRBD1. V trimming: 3 bases; J trimming: 4 bases; junction bases outside the gene matches: 8. The length of the CDR3 is 15 residues. Germline lookup yields CDR1 KGHSH and CDR2 LQKENI. In nucleotides, the CDR3 is TGTGCCAGCTCACCGTCAGGGGGAATGGGCACTGAAGCTTTCTTT. It is translated as CASSPSGGMGTEAFF.

CDR3 region: CAWSVRANEKLFF. The CDR3 DNA reads TGTGCCTGGAGTGTACGTGCTAATGAAAAACTGTTTTTT. The J gene is TRBJ1-4, the V gene TRBV30; D is unclear. Germline CDR1 is GTSNPN and CDR2 is SVGIG (reference sequence). The CDR3 runs to 13 residues. V gave up 0 bases and J gave up 3 bases, with 5 bases separating them.

CDR3 nucleotides: TGTGCCAGCAGCTTTCGCGGAGTAGGACTGGCGGTGAATGAGCAGTTCTTC. Residues: CASSFRGVGLAVNEQFF. The chain is built from TRBV11-2 and TRBJ2-1, with a possible D match to TRBD2 (5 bases). V was trimmed by 3 bases and J by 7 bases, leaving 22 bases between them. This CDR3 comprises 17 residues. Germline assignment: CDR1 SGHAT and CDR2 FQNNGV.

This clone was seen once. This chain uses TRBV19 with TRBJ2-7, with unresolved D. This CDR3 region has 13 residues. Germline V gene data show CDR1 as LNHDA and CDR2 as SQIVND (reference sequence). V dropped 4 bases and J dropped 6 bases, with 13 bases sitting between them. CDR3 DNA sequence: TGTGCCAGTAGTAAGAGGTCCGCTATCGAGCAGTACTTC. Protein product: CASSKRSAIEQYF.

CDR3 residues: CASSSGQGGYGYTF. For the CDR3, the DNA is TGTGCCAGCAGCTCCGGACAGGGAGGCTATGGCTACACCTTC. The rearrangement links TRBV7-9 to TRBJ1-2, with 8 bases fitting TRBD1. Trimming removed 4 bases from V and 4 bases from J; junction bases left unmatched: 5. CDR1 is SEHNR and CDR2 is FQNEAQ in the germline V gene (reference sequence). CDR3 length equals 14 residues.

This clone has just one count. The rearrangement joins TRBV16 to TRBJ1-1; TRBD1 is a possible D gene (5 bases). Germline V lookup: CDR1 KGHSY, CDR2 FQNENV. V shed 7 bases and J shed 7 bases, with 16 bases lying between them. The CDR3 consists of 13 residues. CDR3 DNA sequence: TGTGCCAGCATGACGCAGGGTACTGATGAAGCTTTCTTT. Its protein product is CASMTQGTDEAFF.

This clone has just one count. V gene TRBV6-5 combines with J gene TRBJ2-7; D may be TRBD1 or TRBD2 (5 bases each). Per germline, CDR1 MNHEY and CDR2 SVGAGI. Trimming removed 2 bases from V and 3 bases from J, with 14 bases in between. The CDR3 runs to 15 residues. The CDR3 bases are TGTGCCAGCAGTTACCCAATTGGGGACGGCTACGAGCAGTACTTC. As protein: CASSYPIGDGYEQYF.

This chain connects TRBV20-1 to TRBJ2-1, with D unresolved. Germline V gene data show CDR1 as DFQATT and CDR2 as SNEGSKA (reference sequence). V shed 6 bases and J shed 10 bases, with 10 bases lying between them. The CDR3 is made up of 10 amino acids. Here the CDR3 DNA reads TGCAGTGCCTGGGGTACGGAGCAGTTCTTC. Translation: CSAWGTEQFF.

J is TRBJ2-1 and V is TRBV10-2, with 8 bases lining up with TRBD2. V trimming: 2 bases; J trimming: 0 bases; junction bases outside the gene matches: 3. This CDR3 spans 16 amino acids. Germline CDR1 WSHSY, CDR2 SAAADI. CDR3 nucleotide sequence: TGCGCCAGCAGTGAGAGGCTAGCGGGCTCCTACAATGAGCAGTTCTTC. Residues: CASSERLAGSYNEQFF.

The gene calls are TRBV7-8 and TRBJ2-1, with D maybe TRBD1 (7 bases). Trimming shortened V by 1 base and J by 0 bases, and 13 bases separated the two germline ends. Germline assignment: CDR1 SGHVS and CDR2 FQNEAQ. The CDR3 is 17 residues long. The CDR3 loop is CASSLGGDSSSYNEQFF. The CDR3 nucleotides are TGTGCCAGCAGCTTAGGGGGGGACAGCAGCTCCTACAATGAGCAGTTCTTC. The whole variable domain, remainder taken from reference TRBV7-8 and TRBJ2-1, is GAGVSQSPRYKVAKRGQDVALRCDPISGHVSLFWYQQALGQGPEFLTYFQNEAQLDKSGLPSDRFFAERPEGSVSTLKIQRTQQEDSAVYLCASSLGGDSSSYNEQFFGPGTRLTVL.

This chain joins TRBV29-1 and TRBJ1-1; D ambiguous. The CDR3 has 13 residues. Trimming took 7 bases from V and 4 from J, leaving 16 bases between them. Germline CDR1 SQVTM, CDR2 ANQGSEA. CDR3 protein: CSAVDLLITEAFF. Written as DNA, the CDR3 is TGCAGCGCCGTAGACCTCTTGATCACTGAAGCTTTCTTT.

This chain joins TRBV30 and TRBJ1-3; D is uncertain. This CDR3 region has 12 residues. Trimming took off 1 base at V and 2 bases at J, with 3 bases between the two ends. CDR1 is GTSNPN and CDR2 is SVGIG in the germline V gene (reference sequence). The CDR3, as DNA: TGTGCCTGGAGTGCAACTGGAAACACCATATATTTT. It specifies CAWSATGNTIYF. Filled out from reference TRBV30 and TRBJ1-3, the complete variable domain reads SQTIHQWPATLVQPVGSPLSLECTVEGTSNPNLYWYRQAAGRGLQLLFYSVGIGQISSEVPQNLSASRPQDRQFILSSKKLLLSDSGFYLCAWSATGNTIYFGEGSWLTVV.

This clone was counted only a few times. The chain combines TRBV7-9 with TRBJ1-1; 7 nucleotides line up with TRBD1. The germline gives CDR1 SEHNR, CDR2 FQNEAQ (reference sequence). CDR3 length equals 14 residues. After removal of 7 bases from V and 2 bases from J, the junction contained 7 bases not matched to a gene. CDR3 bases: TGTGCCAGCACCCTTGGGACAGTAAACACTGAAGCTTTCTTT. Encoded protein: CASTLGTVNTEAFF.

The genes are TRBV18 and TRBJ1-1; no definite D call. V was cut by 2 bases and J by 0 bases, with 4 bases left in between. The germline gives CDR1 KGHSH, CDR2 LQKENI. This CDR3 is 13 amino acids long. CDR3 loop: CASSPDMNTEAFF. CDR3 coding DNA: TGTGCCAGCTCACCAGACATGAACACTGAAGCTTTCTTT.

The rearrangement joins TRBV7-6 to TRBJ2-3; TRBD1 is a possible D gene (6 bases). The V end was cut by 5 bases, the J end by 3 bases, with 12 bases between. The CDR3 extends over 14 amino acids. The V gene's germline CDR1 is SGHVS and CDR2 FNYEAQ. CDR3 sequence: CASSPQGWTDTQYF. The CDR3 DNA is TGTGCCAGCAGCCCCCAGGGGTGGACAGATACGCAGTATTTT.

The chain is built from TRBV6-6 and TRBJ1-5; D gene uncertain. The CDR3 spans 16 residues. From germline, CDR1 is MNHNY and CDR2 SVGAGI (reference sequence). V was cut by 5 bases and J by 4 bases, with 18 bases left in between. The CDR3 region is CASSPLESGGNQPQHF. The CDR3, as DNA: TGTGCCAGCAGTCCCTTAGAGTCAGGCGGAAATCAGCCCCAGCATTTT.

The rearrangement joins TRBV5-4 to TRBJ1-2; D is perhaps TRBD1 (6 bases). CDR1 and CDR2 (germline): SGHNT, YYREEE (reference sequence). The CDR3 totals 13 residues. The V and J ends lost 5 bases and 6 bases respectively, with 14 bases between them. The CDR3 nucleotides are TGTGCCAGCAGTTTGAGGGGGAGAGATGGCTACACCTTC. This encodes CASSLRGRDGYTF.

V is TRBV10-3 and J is TRBJ2-5; D possibly corresponds to TRBD2 (6 bases). The CDR3 runs to 15 residues. CDR1 is ENHRY, CDR2 SYGVKD, per germline. Trimming removed 4 bases from V and 4 bases from J, with 16 bases in between. The CDR3 loop reads CAISGGQSGGETQYF. In nucleotides, the CDR3 is TGTGCCATCAGTGGGGGTCAATCCGGGGGAGAGACCCAGTACTTC.

V is TRBV2 and J is TRBJ1-5; D gene unclear. CDR1 SNHLY and CDR2 FYNNEI come from the germline V gene. Trimming left V 2 bases short and J 3 bases short, with 8 bases between. The CDR3 covers 14 residues. The CDR3 DNA reads as TGTGCCAGCAGTGAATGGTCGGTCAATCAGCCCCAGCATTTT. Its protein is CASSEWSVNQPQHF.

The V and J genes are TRBV6-1 and TRBJ2-7; TRBD2 matches at 14 bases. The germline CDR1 and CDR2 sequences are MNHNS and SASEGT. CDR3 length: 15 amino acids. The V segment lost 1 base and the J segment 4 bases; nucleotides outside the gene matches: 0. The CDR3 DNA reads TGTGCCAGCAGTGAAGGACTAGCGGGGGGGTACGAGCAGTACTTC. It encodes CASSEGLAGGYEQYF.

The gene calls are TRBV25-1 and TRBJ2-6, with D perhaps TRBD1 or TRBD2 (5 bases each). This CDR3 contains 16 residues. Germline V CDR1 and CDR2: MGHDK, SYGVNS. The germline V and J ends were trimmed by 1 base and 0 bases, with 7 bases remaining between them. The CDR3, as DNA: TGTGCCAGCAGTGAATGGGGGTACTCTGGGGCCAACGTCCTGACTTTC. It specifies CASSEWGYSGANVLTF.